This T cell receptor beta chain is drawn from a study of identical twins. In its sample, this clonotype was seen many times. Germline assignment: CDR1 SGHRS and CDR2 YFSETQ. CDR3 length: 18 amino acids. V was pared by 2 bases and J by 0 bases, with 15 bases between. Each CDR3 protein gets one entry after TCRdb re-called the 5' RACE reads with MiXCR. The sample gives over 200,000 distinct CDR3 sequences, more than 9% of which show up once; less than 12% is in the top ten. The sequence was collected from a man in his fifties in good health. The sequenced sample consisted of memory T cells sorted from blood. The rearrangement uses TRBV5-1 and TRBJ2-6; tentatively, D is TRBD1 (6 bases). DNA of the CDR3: TGCGCCAGCAGCTTAGAGGGGGTCCGAACCTCTGGGGCCAACGTCCTGACTTTC. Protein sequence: CASSLEGVRTSGANVLTF.